One and the same sample provided the 27 T cell receptor beta chains below, sequenced in a study of control samples from healthy donors and cancer patients. Profiled with immunoSEQ multiplex PCR; TCRdb holds only in-frame clones, not every one. The table shows over 80,000 clones, with roughly 89% occurring only once. What was sequenced was blood. These receptors all stem from a man aged 25-45 years in good health.

The chain employs TRBV7-2 and TRBJ2-1; D perhaps matches TRBD2 (5 bases). V was shortened by 3 bases and J by 2 bases, with 11 bases between the two germline ends. The CDR3 has 15 residues. Germline V gene sequence: CDR1 SGHTA, CDR2 FQGNSA. CDR3 DNA: TGTGCCAGCAGCTTCGCGGGCACCGCCTACAATGAGCAGTTCTTC. It translates to CASSFAGTAYNEQFF. Complete variable domain (other parts from reference TRBV7-2 and TRBJ2-1): GAGVSQSPSNKVTEKGKDVELRCDPISGHTALYWYRQSLGQGLEFLIYFQGNSAPDKSGLPSDRFSAERTGGSVSTLTIQRTQQEDSAVYLCASSFAGTAYNEQFFGPGTRLTVL.

This chain joins TRBV19 and TRBJ1-2; D is unresolved. This CDR3 comprises 14 residues. Germline lookup yields CDR1 LNHDA and CDR2 SQIVND (reference sequence). The V end was cut by 3 bases, the J end by 7 bases, with 15 bases between. CDR3 residues: CASSIGLIESGYTF. The CDR3, as DNA: TGTGCCAGTAGTATCGGGCTGATTGAGAGTGGCTACACCTTC. The whole variable domain, remainder taken from reference TRBV19 and TRBJ1-2, is DGGITQSPKYLFRKEGQNVTLSCEQNLNHDAMYWYRQDPGQGLRLIYYSQIVNDFQKGDIAEGYSVSREKKESFPLTVTSAQKNPTAFYLCASSIGLIESGYTFGSGTRLTVV.

This chain connects TRBV18 to TRBJ1-5, with 7 nucleotides matching TRBD1. The CDR3 runs 17 residues. Trimming at V came to 2 bases and at J to 2 bases, leaving 9 bases not matched to a gene. The germline V gene has CDR1 KGHSH and CDR2 LQKENI. CDR3 nucleotides: TGTGCCAGCTCACCAAGTGGCAGGGGGATCGGCAATCAGCCCCAGCATTTT. Translation gives CASSPSGRGIGNQPQHF.

DNA for the CDR3: TGCGCCAGCAGCCGCCACAGGGCCGGACAGGGATTGGCTAACTATGGCTACACCTTC. Its translation: CASSRHRAGQGLANYGYTF. The chain is built from TRBV5-1 and TRBJ1-2; the match to TRBD1 covers 8 bases. CDR1 and CDR2 from the germline V gene are SGHRS and YFSETQ. V lost 4 bases and J lost 0; bases outside the gene matches: 17. The CDR3 covers 19 residues.

V and J are TRBV6-5 and TRBJ2-1; possible D gene TRBD2, 5 bases. Trimming stripped 0 bases from V and 1 base from J, with 10 bases between. The germline V gene encodes CDR1 MNHEY and CDR2 SVGAGI. The CDR3 is 16 residues long. This CDR3 reads CASSYSTRASYNEQFF. CDR3 in DNA: TGTGCCAGCAGTTACTCGACGAGGGCATCCTACAATGAGCAGTTCTTC.

V is TRBV27 and J is TRBJ2-7; 11 bases fit TRBD1. This CDR3 contains 14 residues. V trimming: 3 bases; J trimming: 7 bases; junction bases outside the gene matches: 5. Germline V gives CDR1 MNHEY, CDR2 SMNVEV (reference sequence). The chain's CDR3 is CASSFGQGAGEQYF. Written as DNA, the CDR3 is TGTGCCAGCAGTTTCGGACAGGGGGCAGGGGAGCAGTACTTC.

The chain combines TRBV7-9 with TRBJ2-5; unclear D gene. V lost 5 bases and J 2 bases, leaving 15 bases between the germline ends. The CDR3 is 15 amino acids. Germline CDR1 SEHNR, CDR2 FQNEAQ (reference sequence). Here the CDR3 DNA reads TGTGCCAGCAGCCCTAACAGCGTACTTCAAGAGACCCAGTACTTC. Translated: CASSPNSVLQETQYF.

The chain uses TRBV19 and TRBJ2-1; tentatively, D is TRBD1 (5 bases). CDR3 length: 17 amino acids. V shed 0 bases and J shed 4 bases, with 16 bases lying between them. Per the germline V gene, CDR1 is LNHDA and CDR2 is SQIVND (reference sequence). CDR3 amino acids: CASSIDLGARVYNEQFF. The DNA of the CDR3 is TGTGCCAGTAGTATAGATCTTGGGGCTAGGGTTTACAATGAGCAGTTCTTC. Full variable domain (missing parts from reference TRBV19 and TRBJ2-1): DGGITQSPKYLFRKEGQNVTLSCEQNLNHDAMYWYRQDPGQGLRLIYYSQIVNDFQKGDIAEGYSVSREKKESFPLTVTSAQKNPTAFYLCASSIDLGARVYNEQFFGPGTRLTVL.

The chain carries TRBV5-1 and TRBJ1-6; TRBD1 is a possible D gene (5 bases). Trimming cost V 6 bases and J 1 base, with 8 bases left between them. Germline CDR1 SGHRS, CDR2 YFSETQ. This CDR3 has 14 amino acids. The CDR3: CASTGGSYNSPLHF. CDR3 DNA sequence: TGCGCCAGCACCGGGGGGTCCTATAATTCACCCCTCCACTTT.

This clone was recorded once. The chain links TRBV5-6 to TRBJ2-3, with D perhaps TRBD2 (7 bases). The germline V gene has CDR1 SGHDT and CDR2 YYEEEE. The V end was cut by 2 bases, the J end by 4 bases, with 20 bases between. The CDR3 spans 17 residues. CDR3 sequence (DNA): TGTGCCAGCAGCTTAATTTACAGGGAGGGTTTTGCAGATACGCAGTATTTT. It translates to CASSLIYREGFADTQYF.

The chain combines TRBV7-9 with TRBJ2-7, with D maybe TRBD1 (6 bases). The ends were cut back, 5 bases at V and 3 bases at J, with 14 bases in the middle. Germline CDR1 is SEHNR and CDR2 is FQNEAQ (reference sequence). The CDR3 covers 14 residues. In DNA, the CDR3 is TGTGCCAGCAGCCCCGGGACAATTGTCTACGAGCAGTACTTC. This translates into CASSPGTIVYEQYF.

The rearrangement joins TRBV10-3 to TRBJ2-2; no definite D call. The CDR3 extends over 15 amino acids. CDR1 and CDR2 (germline): ENHRY, SYGVKD. V lost 0 bases and J 7 bases, leaving 12 bases between the germline ends. CDR3 protein: CAISESRHNGGELFF. For the CDR3, the DNA is TGTGCCATCAGTGAGTCGAGACATAACGGCGGGGAGCTGTTTTTT.

The rearrangement links TRBV3-1 (or the pseudogene TRBV3-2) to TRBJ2-7; D gene unclear. Deletions cut 4 bases from V and 6 bases from J, with 13 bases between. CDR3 size: 13 residues. Germline V CDR1 and CDR2: LGHDT, YNNKEL (reference sequence). CDR3 protein: CASSPLLSREQYF. As DNA, the CDR3 is TGTGCCAGCAGCCCCCTCCTGAGTCGCGAGCAGTACTTC.

This clone was counted once. The chain uses TRBV12-5 and TRBJ1-3; D is possibly TRBD1 (5 bases). V was pared by 6 bases and J by 0 bases, with 12 bases between. This CDR3 has 15 residues. Germline CDR1 reads LGHNT; CDR2 reads FRNRAP. The CDR3 region is CASGFTGSSGNTIYF. The CDR3 nucleotides are TGTGCTAGTGGATTTACAGGAAGCTCTGGAAACACCATATATTTT.

This sequence joins TRBV7-2 and TRBJ2-1, with 14 bases identical to TRBD2. CDR3 size: 15 residues. Germline CDR1 SGHTA, CDR2 FQGNSA. The ends lost 5 bases at V and 8 bases at J; junction bases unmatched: 5. CDR3 residues: CASSAGLAGVDEQFF. The CDR3 nucleotides read TGTGCCAGCAGCGCGGGACTAGCGGGAGTAGATGAGCAGTTCTTC. Full variable domain (remainder filled in from reference TRBV7-2 and TRBJ2-1): GAGVSQSPSNKVTEKGKDVELRCDPISGHTALYWYRQSLGQGLEFLIYFQGNSAPDKSGLPSDRFSAERTGGSVSTLTIQRTQQEDSAVYLCASSAGLAGVDEQFFGPGTRLTVL.

The chain uses TRBV11-2 and TRBJ2-2; D remains unclear. Trimming left V 5 bases short and J 0 bases short, with 13 bases between. The CDR3 length is 16 residues. Germline lookup yields CDR1 SGHAT and CDR2 FQNNGV. CDR3 bases: TGTGCCAGCAGCCCCTGGACGCTTACGAACACCGGGGAGCTGTTTTTT. Protein sequence: CASSPWTLTNTGELFF.

V and J are TRBV28 and TRBJ2-3, with D possibly TRBD2 on 7 matching bases. This CDR3 has 14 amino acids. CDR1 is MDHEN, CDR2 SYDVKM, per germline. V was clipped by 7 bases and J by 4 bases, with 15 bases between them. Here the CDR3 reads CASKNGGQADTQYF. DNA of the CDR3: TGTGCCAGCAAGAACGGGGGGCAGGCAGATACGCAGTATTTT. Variable domain in full (rest from reference TRBV28 and TRBJ2-3): DVKVTQSSRYLVKRTGEKVFLECVQDMDHENMFWYRQDPGLGLRLIYFSYDVKMKEKGDIPEGYSVSREKKERFSLILESASTNQTSMYLCASKNGGQADTQYFGPGTRLTVL.

The gene calls are TRBV7-9 and TRBJ2-1; D is ambiguous. The CDR3 is 14 amino acids. Germline CDR1 is SEHNR and CDR2 is FQNEAQ (reference sequence). The V end lost 5 bases, the J end lost 3 bases, and 11 bases lay between the germline ends. The CDR3 spells CASSTSTGYNEQFF. The CDR3, as DNA: TGTGCCAGCAGCACGAGCACCGGCTACAATGAGCAGTTCTTC.

The V and J genes are TRBV14 and TRBJ1-6; tentatively, D is TRBD1 (6 bases). The CDR3 loop spans 15 amino acids. The V end was cut by 3 bases, the J end by 7 bases, with 13 bases between. Germline CDR1 and CDR2: SGHDN and FVKESK. The CDR3 protein is CASSQAGTLNSPLHF. For the CDR3, the DNA is TGTGCCAGCAGCCAGGCCGGGACACTAAATTCACCCCTCCACTTT.

This clone showed up just once. The J gene is TRBJ2-2, the V gene TRBV6-6; D may correspond to TRBD1 or TRBD2 (5 bases each). With 7 bases removed from V and 6 bases from J, the gap between germline ends came to 18 bases. Germline V gives CDR1 MNHNY, CDR2 SVGAGI (reference sequence). The CDR3 length is 15 residues. CDR3 coding DNA: TGTGCCAGCACCGACGCAGGGTTGAGGGCCGGGGAGCTGTTTTTT. This sequence encodes CASTDAGLRAGELFF.

The CDR3 coding sequence is TGTGCCAGCAGTGACGTGCGGGGCTCCTACGAGCAGTACTTC. The encoded protein is CASSDVRGSYEQYF. The chain joins TRBV25-1 to TRBJ2-7, with D perhaps TRBD2 (6 bases). Germline V gene data show CDR1 as MGHDK and CDR2 as SYGVNS. The CDR3 loop spans 14 amino acids. The ends were cut back, 3 bases at V and 0 bases at J, with 9 bases in the middle.

A single count supports this clone. The genes are TRBV11-1 and TRBJ2-1; a weak D match, TRBD1 (6 bases). CDR1 and CDR2 from the germline V gene are SGHAT and FQDESV (reference sequence). The length of the CDR3 is 15 residues. V was trimmed by 5 bases and J by 1 base, leaving 12 bases between them. The CDR3 nucleotides are TGTGCCAGCAGCCTCCGGGACAAATCCTACAATGAGCAGTTCTTC. Protein: CASSLRDKSYNEQFF.

This rearrangement joins TRBV7-2 to TRBJ2-3; possible D gene TRBD2, 6 bases. The V gene lost 2 bases and the J gene lost 3 bases, with 18 bases spanning the gap. The CDR3 is 17 residues long. CDR1 is SGHTA and CDR2 is FQGNSA in the germline V gene. In DNA form, the CDR3 reads TGTGCCAGCAGCTTAATAGGGACGGGGGTCCTGACAGATACGCAGTATTTT. It translates to CASSLIGTGVLTDTQYF.

J is TRBJ1-5 and V is TRBV30, with 11 bases lining up with TRBD1. Looked up from germline, CDR1 is GTSNPN and CDR2 is SVGIG (reference sequence). The CDR3 totals 13 residues. J lost 7 bases, V lost 5 bases, and 4 bases had no gene match. CDR3 sequence reads: CAWGQGAEQPQHF. The DNA of the CDR3 is TGTGCCTGGGGACAGGGGGCGGAACAGCCCCAGCATTTT.

The chain uses TRBV7-9 and TRBJ2-7; 10 bases are a match to TRBD2. The CDR3 sequence is 14 residues long. J was trimmed by 5 bases and V by 5 bases; bases with no gene match: 6. Germline V gives CDR1 SEHNR, CDR2 FQNEAQ (reference sequence). CDR3 in amino acids: CASSLPLAGNEQYF. The CDR3 nucleotides read TGTGCCAGCAGCCTCCCACTAGCGGGAAACGAGCAGTACTTC.

The chain has TRBV5-5 and TRBJ1-6; the D gene is possibly TRBD1 (6 bases). Trimming shortened V by 4 bases and J by 7 bases, and 15 bases separated the two germline ends. CDR1 and CDR2 (germline): SGHKS, YYEKEE (reference sequence). The CDR3 length is 15 residues. CDR3 coding DNA: TGTGCCAGCAGCCAAACCGGGACAACCAATTCACCCCTCCACTTT. Protein: CASSQTGTTNSPLHF. The full variable domain, rest sourced from reference TRBV5-5 and TRBJ1-6, is DAGVTQSPTHLIKTRGQQVTLRCSPISGHKSVSWYQQVLGQGPQFIFQYYEKEERGRGNFPDRFSARQFPNYSSELNVNALLLGDSALYLCASSQTGTTNSPLHFGNGTRLTVT.

The chain has TRBV15 and TRBJ2-1; D is tentatively TRBD1 or TRBD2 (6 bases each). The V end was cut by 1 base, the J end by 4 bases, with 8 bases between. This CDR3 has 14 amino acids. Per the germline V gene, CDR1 is LNHNV and CDR2 is YYDKDF (reference sequence). The CDR3 DNA sequence: TGTGCCACCAGCAGAGTAGGGGGGTACAATGAGCAGTTCTTC. Residues: CATSRVGGYNEQFF.